These 28 T cell receptor beta chains share one sample of origin, sequenced in a study of T-cell reconstitution after alpha-beta-depleted transplantation in children. TCRbeta library preparation incorporated unique molecular identifiers. In TCRdb, the PCR reads were re-called with MiXCR into one record per CDR3 protein. The sample holds 250,000 to 350,000 distinct CDR3 sequences, around 25% seen once. Sequenced material: PBMCs, mostly from graft donor cells, taken 180 days after TCRalphabeta/CD19-depleted stem cell transplant. These receptor sequences come from a male patient between 10 and 17 years old who had a stem cell transplant for acute lymphoblastic leukemia, so the T cells may come from the graft donor.

This clonotype was seen only a few times. This chain links TRBV20-1 with TRBJ2-3, with 8 bases that match TRBD2. The CDR3 extends over 15 amino acids. The germline gives CDR1 DFQATT, CDR2 SNEGSKA (reference sequence). The J segment lost 4 bases and the V segment lost 2 bases, leaving 8 bases of the junction unmatched. The CDR3: CSARLSGRSPDTQYF. CDR3 bases: TGCAGTGCTAGACTAAGCGGGAGATCCCCAGATACGCAGTATTTT.

The V gene is TRBV12-3 or TRBV12-4, the J gene TRBJ2-7; 12 nucleotides line up with TRBD2. V was pared by 5 bases and J by 4 bases, with 9 bases of the junction left unmatched. This CDR3 has 16 amino acids. The CDR3 loop is CASSPRLAGVVYEQYF. CDR3 DNA: TGTGCCAGCAGTCCCCGACTAGCGGGAGTGGTTTACGAGCAGTACTTC.

In its sample, this clonotype was seen a few times. The chain employs TRBV20-1 and TRBJ1-6; D is uncertain. Germline loops: CDR1 DFQATT, CDR2 SNEGSKA (reference sequence). V lost 3 bases and J 9 bases, leaving 18 bases between the germline ends. CDR3 length equals 15 residues. The CDR3 region is CSASRPRVLISPLHF. The DNA for the CDR3 is TGCAGTGCTAGTAGGCCCCGGGTTTTAATTTCACCCCTCCACTTT.

Only a few counts were recorded for this clonotype. This chain uses TRBV20-1 with TRBJ2-7, with TRBD1 as a possible D gene (5 bases). The V end lost 2 bases, the J end lost 2 bases, and 13 bases lay between the germline ends. CDR3 length equals 14 residues. In germline, CDR1 is DFQATT, CDR2 SNEGSKA (reference sequence). The CDR3 sequence is CSARPQGNPYEQYF. As DNA, the CDR3 is TGCAGTGCTAGACCTCAGGGTAATCCCTACGAGCAGTACTTC.

This clonotype was found a few times. The chain is built from TRBV27 and TRBJ2-1, with D maybe TRBD1 (5 bases). The CDR3 extends over 18 amino acids. Germline CDR1 MNHEY, CDR2 SMNVEV (reference sequence). V was cut by 0 bases and J by 5 bases, with 20 bases left in between. This CDR3 is CASSLSSPRWGSHNEQFF. The CDR3 nucleotides read TGTGCCAGCAGTTTATCGAGTCCGAGGTGGGGCAGTCACAATGAGCAGTTCTTC.

The CDR3 region is CASSLAASSGNTIYF. The CDR3 bases are TGCGCCAGCAGCTTGGCCGCCAGCTCTGGAAACACCATATATTTT. V and J are TRBV5-1 and TRBJ1-3, with unresolved D. CDR3 length: 15 residues. V was clipped by 0 bases and J by 0 bases, with 7 bases between them. Germline V gene sequence: CDR1 SGHRS, CDR2 YFSETQ.

This clonotype was seen a handful of times. The CDR3 DNA sequence: TGCAGTGCTAGACCGTATGCGGGAGGTCTTAGCTCCTACGAGCAGTACTTC. Protein sequence: CSARPYAGGLSSYEQYF. The chain has TRBV20-1 and TRBJ2-7; 8 bases line up with TRBD2. Germline V CDR1 and CDR2: DFQATT, SNEGSKA (reference sequence). CDR3 length: 17 residues. J lost 0 bases, V lost 2 bases, and 12 bases had no gene match.

This clonotype was detected only a few times. The chain has TRBV5-4 and TRBJ2-1; 10 bases map to TRBD2. This CDR3 comprises 17 residues. Germline CDR1 reads SGHNT; CDR2 reads YYREEE (reference sequence). Trimming took 1 base from V and 7 from J; bases not matched to a gene: 11. The CDR3, as DNA: TGTGCCAGCAGCTTGCGGATTAGCGGGAGGAACGATAATGAGCAGTTCTTC. As protein: CASSLRISGRNDNEQFF. The full variable domain, with the rest looked up from reference TRBV5-4 and TRBJ2-1, is ETGVTQSPTHLIKTRGQQVTLRCSSQSGHNTVSWYQQALGQGPQFIFQYYREEENGRGNFPPRFSGLQFPNYSSELNVNALELDDSALYLCASSLRISGRNDNEQFFGPGTRLTVL.

This chain connects TRBV27 to TRBJ1-2; TRBD1 matches 9 bases. The V segment lost 6 bases and the J segment 4 bases; nucleotides outside the gene matches: 6. The CDR3 has 14 residues. Germline lookup yields CDR1 MNHEY and CDR2 SMNVEV (reference sequence). The CDR3 DNA follows: TGTGCCAGCAGCGTTGGGACAGGGCCCTATGGCTACACCTTC. This gives the protein CASSVGTGPYGYTF.

This chain's CDR3 is CASSPNTGMSYGYTF. The CDR3, as DNA: TGTGCCAGCAGTCCAAATACAGGGATGAGCTATGGCTACACCTTC. V usage is TRBV12-3 or TRBV12-4 and J usage is TRBJ1-2; D perhaps matches TRBD1 (6 bases). The CDR3 contains 15 residues. With 5 bases removed from V and 4 bases from J, the gap between germline ends came to 17 bases.

The gene calls are TRBV11-1 and TRBJ2-2; 7 nucleotides match TRBD1. J was trimmed by 4 bases and V by 1 base; bases with no gene match: 15. From germline, CDR1 is SGHAT and CDR2 FQDESV (reference sequence). The CDR3 contains 19 residues. The CDR3 DNA sequence: TGTGCCAGCAGCTTAGTCTACGAGACAGGGTTACGTAGCACCGGGGAGCTGTTTTTT. It yields the protein CASSLVYETGLRSTGELFF.

This clonotype came up a few times. V and J are TRBV27 and TRBJ2-2; 7 nucleotides agree with TRBD1. The length of the CDR3 is 15 residues. Unmatched junction bases numbered 4, after V lost 3 bases and J lost 3 bases. Germline V gene lookup returns CDR1 MNHEY and CDR2 SMNVEV (reference sequence). CDR3 nucleotides: TGTGCCAGCAGTTTCTTCCAGGGGGACACCGGGGAGCTGTTTTTT. It codes for CASSFFQGDTGELFF.

This clonotype has more than one count but fewer than ten. The chain joins TRBV6-5 to TRBJ1-1, with D possibly matching TRBD1 (5 bases). The V gene lost 0 bases and the J gene lost 4 bases, with 12 bases spanning the gap. Per germline, CDR1 MNHEY and CDR2 SVGAGI. The CDR3 is 15 residues long. The CDR3 here is CASSYSMGGSTEAFF. DNA of the CDR3: TGTGCCAGCAGTTACTCGATGGGGGGGAGCACTGAAGCTTTCTTT.

The rearrangement uses TRBV21-1 and TRBJ2-7. TRBV21-1 has pseudogene status. The CDR3 extends over 15 amino acids. CDR3: CASSNRTVRPYEQYF. The CDR3 DNA reads as TGTGCCAGCAGCAATAGGACGGTCAGACCCTACGAGCAGTACTTC.

J is TRBJ2-7 and V is TRBV5-1; D ambiguous. There are 12 residues in the CDR3. Between the trimmed V and J ends, which lost 4 bases and 3 bases, there was a span of 8 bases. Germline loops: CDR1 SGHRS, CDR2 YFSETQ. CDR3 residues: CASSVDNYEQYF. CDR3 nucleotides: TGCGCCAGCAGCGTAGACAACTACGAGCAGTACTTC.

As DNA, the CDR3 is TGCGCCAGCAGCTTGGGAGGGACAGGGGGCGTATGGAACACTGAAGCTTTCTTT. Its protein product is CASSLGGTGGVWNTEAFF. This chain links TRBV5-1 with TRBJ1-1, with 12 positions matching TRBD1. V dropped 0 bases and J dropped 1; count of bases not matched to a gene: 7. The germline gives CDR1 SGHRS, CDR2 YFSETQ. This CDR3 is built from 18 residues.

This clonotype was counted between two and nine times. J is TRBJ2-5 and V is TRBV5-1, with TRBD2 as a possible D gene (5 bases). The germline CDR1 and CDR2 sequences are SGHRS and YFSETQ. The CDR3 has 13 residues. V lost 3 bases, J lost 3 bases, and 9 bases lay in between. The CDR3 coding sequence is TGCGCCAGCAGCTGGACTCTAAAAGAGACCCAGTACTTC. Encoded protein: CASSWTLKETQYF.

This clonotype has a handful of counts. This chain connects TRBV6-5 to TRBJ1-1; D is uncertain. Germline assignment: CDR1 MNHEY and CDR2 SVGAGI. CDR3 length: 14 residues. V was trimmed by 1 base and J by 3 bases, leaving 9 bases between them. CDR3 sequence reads: CASSYWQDDTEAFF. In DNA form, the CDR3 reads TGTGCCAGCAGTTACTGGCAGGATGACACTGAAGCTTTCTTT.

There are a few counts of this clonotype. The gene calls are TRBV5-1 and TRBJ2-3; D not resolved. V gave up 0 bases and J gave up 5 bases, with 4 bases separating them. This CDR3 is built from 12 residues. The germline V gene has CDR1 SGHRS and CDR2 YFSETQ. The chain's CDR3 is CASSLVLDTQYF. In DNA, the CDR3 is TGCGCCAGCAGCTTGGTTTTAGATACGCAGTATTTT.

The chain is built from TRBV27 and TRBJ2-7, with TRBD1 as a possible D gene (5 bases). V lost 8 bases and J 4 bases, leaving 18 bases between the germline ends. Per germline, CDR1 MNHEY and CDR2 SMNVEV (reference sequence). The CDR3 length is 14 residues. CDR3: CASPQTVGWYEQYF. The DNA of the CDR3 is TGTGCCAGCCCTCAGACAGTCGGTTGGTACGAGCAGTACTTC.

The chain joins TRBV10-1 to TRBJ2-3; D is perhaps TRBD2 (5 bases). Germline CDR1 reads WNHNN; CDR2 reads SYGVQD (reference sequence). The CDR3 is 14 amino acids. V was trimmed by 3 bases and J by 0 bases, leaving 7 bases between them. CDR3 region: CASSDRGSTDTQYF. The CDR3 DNA is TGCGCCAGCAGTGATCGCGGGAGCACAGATACGCAGTATTTT.

This clonotype appeared a few times. This CDR3 reads CASSVMAGGHEQFF. Here the CDR3 DNA reads TGTGCCAGCAGCGTAATGGCGGGAGGGCATGAGCAGTTCTTC. The chain is built from TRBV9 and TRBJ2-1; 9 positions match TRBD2. V lost 1 base, J lost 8 bases, and 4 bases stayed unmatched. Germline CDR1 reads SGDLS; CDR2 reads YYNGEE. This CDR3 is 14 amino acids long.

This clonotype was seen a handful of times. This rearrangement joins TRBV6-2 or TRBV6-3 to TRBJ2-2, with D possibly matching TRBD1 (6 bases). Germline loops: CDR1 MNHEY, CDR2 SVGEGT. This CDR3 is 17 amino acids long. V was clipped by 5 bases and J by 5 bases, with 21 bases between them. The CDR3: CASSVSITGKRTGELFF. The CDR3 DNA sequence: TGTGCCAGCAGTGTCTCGATAACAGGGAAAAGAACCGGGGAGCTGTTTTTT.

This clonotype was seen at least ten times. The chain employs TRBV7-3 and TRBJ2-2; possible D gene TRBD2, 5 bases. CDR1 is SGHTA and CDR2 is FQGTGA in the germline V gene. V was clipped by 4 bases and J by 1 base, with 16 bases between them. The CDR3 is 17 amino acids. CDR3 coding DNA: TGTGCCAGCAGCTACCCCCTGTCGGACTTGAACACCGGGGAGCTGTTTTTT. This translates into CASSYPLSDLNTGELFF.

V and J are TRBV9 and TRBJ2-1; D is uncertain. Germline loops: CDR1 SGDLS, CDR2 YYNGEE. The CDR3 has 12 amino acids. With 0 bases removed from V and 7 bases from J, the gap between germline ends came to 5 bases. CDR3 residues: CASSVVVNEQFF. CDR3 DNA: TGTGCCAGCAGCGTAGTAGTGAATGAGCAGTTCTTC.

The CDR3: CASSRDGRDNEQFF. CDR3 nucleotides: TGCGCCAGCAGCAGGGATGGGAGAGACAATGAGCAGTTCTTC. This chain connects TRBV5-1 to TRBJ2-1, with a weak D call TRBD2 (5 bases). The V gene lost 4 bases and the J gene lost 5 bases, with 13 bases spanning the gap. This CDR3 has 14 residues. Germline loops: CDR1 SGHRS, CDR2 YFSETQ.

The rearrangement uses TRBV3-1 and TRBJ1-5; D is undetermined. This CDR3 spans 15 amino acids. V was pared by 1 base and J by 3 bases, with 10 bases between. The V gene's germline CDR1 is LGHDT and CDR2 YNNKEL (reference sequence). CDR3 residues: CASSQGTAYNQPQHF. The CDR3 DNA follows: TGTGCCAGCAGCCAAGGGACCGCTTACAATCAGCCCCAGCATTTT.

This clonotype was observed once. A junction boundary mismatches the germline segment, possibly from a read error. This chain connects TRBV7-9 to TRBJ2-5; 12 positions match TRBD2. The CDR3 contains 16 residues. Germline V gene lookup returns CDR1 SEHNR and CDR2 FQNEAQ (reference sequence). CDR3 loop: CTSSLLTSGSEETQYF. The DNA for the CDR3 is TGTACCAGCAGCTTGCTGACTAGCGGGAGCGAGGAGACCCAGTACTTC.